This TCR beta chain appears in the sequencing data of a study of cytomegalovirus exposure and HLA in healthy donors. Study results and caveats: Listed as cytomegalovirus-associated were 150 or so TCR beta chains. A later analysis linked about 17,000 TCR beta sequences to HLA alleles at 0.05 false discovery rate.

PCR primers comprised 60 Vbeta and 13 Jbeta primers. Clones were read by immunoSEQ multiplex PCR, and TCRdb kept only the in-frame ones, dropping some. The sample includes fewer than 200,000 clones, around 80% of them seen just once. This clone has only a few counts. Its cognate antigen is unknown. The CDR3 is 16 residues long. Trimming took 5 bases from V and 0 from J; bases not matched to a gene: 7. Germline V gene data show CDR1 as SGHTA and CDR2 as FQGTGA. The rearrangement joins TRBV7-3 to TRBJ1-5; 7 nucleotides line up with TRBD1. The sequencing input was PBMCs. The receptor comes from a female donor in good health and CMV-seronegative. CDR3 DNA sequence: TGTGCCAGCAGCGCCGGGACAGAATATAGCAATCAGCCCCAGCATTTT. Translating gives CASSAGTEYSNQPQHF. Looking up the rest from reference TRBV7-3 and TRBJ1-5 gives the full variable domain: GAGVSQTPSNKVTEKGKYVELRCDPISGHTALYWYRQSLGQGPEFLIYFQGTGAADDSGLPNDRFFAVRPEGSVSTLKIQRTERGDSAVYLCASSAGTEYSNQPQHFGDGTRLSIL.